These 17 T cell receptor beta chains share one sample of origin, sequenced in a study of radiotherapy plus CTLA-4 blockade in lung cancer. The assay was immunoSEQ multiplex PCR, and TCRdb's table has in-frame clones only and misses some. Here the sample spans around 90,000 clones, around 82% being singletons. This material consisted of peripheral blood, taken from a patient treated with radiotherapy plus ipilimumab. These receptors came from a human donor with non-small cell lung cancer who had stable disease on radiotherapy plus ipilimumab.

Comments on this clone: Without the conserved terminal phenylalanine or tryptophan, this CDR3 likely stems from a read error. V gene TRBV5-1 combines with J gene TRBJ2-7, with D perhaps assigned TRBD1 or TRBD2 (6 bases each). V was pared by 0 bases and J by 1 base, with 11 bases between. The CDR3 runs 15 residues. Germline V gene sequence: CDR1 SGHRS, CDR2 YFSETQ. CDR3 region: CASSLAGGGSYEQYL. DNA for the CDR3: TGCGCCAGCAGCTTGGCCGGAGGGGGGTCCTACGAGCAGTACCTC.

The J gene is TRBJ1-1, the V gene TRBV10-3, with TRBD1 as a possible D gene (6 bases). The CDR3 spans 13 residues. The germline CDR1 and CDR2 sequences are ENHRY and SYGVKD. Deletions cut 5 bases from V and 1 base from J, with 8 bases between. The chain's CDR3 is CAISPGENTEAFF. As DNA, the CDR3 is TGTGCCATCAGTCCAGGGGAGAACACTGAAGCTTTCTTT.

The CDR3 bases are TGTGCCAGCAGCTTGGCAGTATGGGACCCAGGGACCTACGAGCAGTACTTC. Protein: CASSLAVWDPGTYEQYF. The rearrangement joins TRBV5-6 to TRBJ2-7; D possibly uses TRBD1 or TRBD2 (5 bases each). The V gene lost 0 bases and the J gene lost 2 bases, with 18 bases spanning the gap. Germline values: CDR1 SGHDT, CDR2 YYEEEE. The length of the CDR3 is 17 residues.

The V gene is TRBV11-2, the J gene TRBJ2-3, with 15 bases identical to TRBD2. Trimming removed 6 bases from V and 0 bases from J; junction bases left unmatched: 10. Germline V lookup: CDR1 SGHAT, CDR2 FQNNGV. There are 19 residues in the CDR3. The CDR3 here is CASSSPGLAGGGSTDTQYF. CDR3 in DNA: TGTGCCAGCAGTTCCCCGGGACTAGCGGGGGGAGGGAGCACAGATACGCAGTATTTT.

Remarks on this clone: The junction does not match germline at one end; this may be a read error. The chain recombines TRBV2 with TRBJ1-2; D not resolved. Per germline, CDR1 SNHLY and CDR2 FYNNEI. The CDR3 length is 9 residues. CDR3 DNA: TGTGCCAGCAGGGAAGATTACACCTTC. Its translation: CASREDYTF. The variable domain in full, completed from reference TRBV2 and TRBJ1-2, reads EPEVTQTPSHQVTQMGQEVILRCVPISNHLYFYWYRQILGQKVEFLVSFYNNEISEKSEIFDDQFSVERPDGSNFTLKIRSTKLEDSAMYFCASREDYTFGSGTRLTVV.

The CDR3 DNA sequence: TGTGCCAGCAGTCCCCGCGGGACAAATAGCAATCAGCCCCAGCATTTT. Amino acid sequence: CASSPRGTNSNQPQHF. This chain links TRBV2 with TRBJ1-5, with D possibly matching TRBD1 (6 bases). Germline lookup yields CDR1 SNHLY and CDR2 FYNNEI. The V gene lost 5 bases and the J gene lost 0 bases, with 14 bases spanning the gap. The CDR3 has 16 residues.

The V call is TRBV19, the J call TRBJ1-2; TRBD1 matches 10 bases. With 9 bases clipped from V and 4 bases from J, the junction kept 8 bases outside the gene matches. Germline CDR1 reads LNHDA; CDR2 reads SQIVND (reference sequence). The CDR3 is 14 amino acids. The CDR3 here is CASLTGGESYGYTF. CDR3 DNA sequence: TGTGCCAGCTTGACAGGGGGCGAGAGCTATGGCTACACCTTC.

This clone was observed a handful of times. The chain employs TRBV18 and TRBJ2-1; the match to TRBD1 covers 7 bases. The CDR3 contains 15 residues. V trimming: 4 bases; J trimming: 0 bases; junction bases outside the gene matches: 3. Germline CDR1 and CDR2: KGHSH and LQKENI. The CDR3 sequence: CASSLNRGSYNEQFF. Written as DNA, the CDR3 is TGTGCCAGCTCACTTAACAGGGGCTCCTACAATGAGCAGTTCTTC.

CDR3 DNA sequence: TGTGCCAGCAGGGTAGCGGGGGACAACTACGAGCAGTACTTC. Amino acid sequence: CASRVAGDNYEQYF. The rearrangement joins TRBV7-9 to TRBJ2-7, with TRBD2 matching 9 bases. The trim removed 6 bases at V and 3 bases at J, leaving 6 bases unmatched. Germline values: CDR1 SEHNR, CDR2 FQNEAQ (reference sequence). The CDR3 is made up of 14 amino acids.

V usage is TRBV5-1 and J usage is TRBJ2-7; TRBD1 agrees at 11 bases. V was pared by 2 bases and J by 5 bases, with 9 bases of the junction left unmatched. This CDR3 region has 16 residues. CDR1 SGHRS and CDR2 YFSETQ come from the germline V gene. The CDR3 DNA reads as TGCGCCAGCAGCTTCCTCCAAGGACAGGGGGCCCACGAGCAGTACTTC. It translates to CASSFLQGQGAHEQYF.

This chain's CDR3 is CATSRDPDGRENTGELFF. The CDR3 region has the DNA TGTGCCACCAGCAGAGATCCGGACGGGCGAGAGAACACCGGGGAGCTGTTTTTT. This chain uses TRBV15 with TRBJ2-2; the D is unclear. Germline V gene sequence: CDR1 LNHNV, CDR2 YYDKDF (reference sequence). The CDR3 is 18 amino acids. The V gene lost 0 bases and the J gene lost 1 base, with 15 bases spanning the gap.

The genes are TRBV2 and TRBJ2-1, with D maybe TRBD2 (5 bases). The CDR3 extends over 14 amino acids. Germline CDR1 SNHLY, CDR2 FYNNEI. V lost 6 bases to trimming and J lost 10 bases, with 19 bases between them. The CDR3 is CASSLTWAGQEQFF. In DNA, the CDR3 is TGTGCCAGCAGCCTCACTTGGGCGGGTCAGGAGCAGTTCTTC.

This chain links TRBV5-8 with TRBJ2-1; D may be TRBD1 (6 bases). The germline V and J ends were trimmed by 4 bases and 2 bases, with 22 bases remaining between them. The length of the CDR3 is 18 residues. Germline lookup yields CDR1 SGHTS and CDR2 YDEGEE. The chain's CDR3 is CASSRDQLAQGPYNEQFF. In DNA form, the CDR3 reads TGTGCCAGCAGCCGTGACCAGTTGGCACAGGGCCCCTACAATGAGCAGTTCTTC.

The rearrangement uses TRBV6-1 and TRBJ2-2; a possible D gene is TRBD1 (6 bases). CDR1 is MNHNS and CDR2 is SASEGT in the germline V gene. Trimming cost V 7 bases and J 1 base, with 10 bases left between them. This CDR3 has 14 amino acids. CDR3 residues: CASNRAGNTGELFF. The CDR3, as DNA: TGTGCCAGCAACAGGGCAGGGAACACCGGGGAGCTGTTTTTT.

This clone was seen a handful of times. The V gene is TRBV7-3, the J gene TRBJ2-2; 11 bases map to TRBD2. V was pared by 0 bases and J by 6 bases, with 3 bases of the junction left unmatched. From germline, CDR1 is SGHTA and CDR2 FQGTGA. This CDR3 is built from 16 residues. CDR3 DNA: TGTGCCAGCAGCTTAACCCTAGCGGGAGGCCCCGGGGAGCTGTTTTTT. Its protein product is CASSLTLAGGPGELFF.

This clone was detected once. The rearrangement uses TRBV30 and TRBJ2-5, with 9 bases identical to TRBD2. Germline V lookup: CDR1 GTSNPN, CDR2 SVGIG (reference sequence). This CDR3 has 17 amino acids. V trimming: 2 bases; J trimming: 6 bases; junction bases outside the gene matches: 16. The CDR3 bases are TGTGCCTGGAGTTCCACTATTTTTGCTAGCGGGGAAAAGACCCAGTACTTC. This encodes CAWSSTIFASGEKTQYF.

This clone was seen a handful of times. The V gene is TRBV5-1, the J gene TRBJ1-3; D is unresolved. The CDR3 loop spans 15 amino acids. V gave up 0 bases and J gave up 0 bases, with 7 bases separating them. Germline V gene sequence: CDR1 SGHRS, CDR2 YFSETQ. The chain's CDR3 is CASSLDSASGNTIYF. The CDR3 nucleotides are TGCGCCAGCAGCTTGGACTCCGCCTCTGGAAACACCATATATTTT.